The present T cell receptor beta chain was sequenced within a study of blood T cell repertoires in COVID-19. Across the whole study: Nucleic acid was either cDNA or gDNA, and it came from T cells, B-cell-depleted T cells, or PBMCs.

Seattle cases were enrolled at active infection and followed longitudinally. Germline-derived CDR1 and CDR2 are SGHNT and YENEEA. This CDR3 is 14 amino acids long. J lost 4 bases, V lost 3 bases, and 4 bases had no gene match. In the original analysis: Amplification of reference gene primers provided the estimated nucleated cell counts. Clones were read by immunoSEQ multiplex PCR, and TCRdb kept only the in-frame ones, dropping some. That table supplies the V and J calls and clone size; D and trimming were determined from the DNA. The table has tens of thousands of clones, about four fifths seen once; the top ten hold about 16%.

The V call is TRBV11-3, the J call TRBJ2-5; TRBD2 matches 8 bases. Sequenced: peripheral blood. The source of this sequence is a man between 60 and 70 years old with COVID-19, enrolled during active disease. CDR3 protein: CASSFGLAGETQYF. CDR3 coding DNA: TGTGCCAGCAGCTTTGGCCTAGCGGGAGAGACCCAGTACTTC. The full variable domain, in which reference TRBV11-3 and TRBJ2-5 provide the parts outside the CDR3, is EAGVVQSPRYKIIEKKQPVAFWCNPISGHNTLYWYLQNLGQGPELLIRYENEEAVDDSQLPKDRFSAERLKGVDSTLKIQPAELGDSAVYLCASSFGLAGETQYFGPGTRLLVL.